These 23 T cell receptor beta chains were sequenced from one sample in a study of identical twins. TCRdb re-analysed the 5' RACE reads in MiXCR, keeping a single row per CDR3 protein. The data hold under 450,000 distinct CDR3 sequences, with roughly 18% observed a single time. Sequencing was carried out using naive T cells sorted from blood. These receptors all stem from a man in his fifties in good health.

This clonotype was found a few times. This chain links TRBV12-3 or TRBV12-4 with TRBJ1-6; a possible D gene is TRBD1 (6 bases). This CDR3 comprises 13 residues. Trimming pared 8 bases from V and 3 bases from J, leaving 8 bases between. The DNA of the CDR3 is TGTGCCAGCCAGGACAGCTATAATTCACCCCTCCACTTT. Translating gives CASQDSYNSPLHF.

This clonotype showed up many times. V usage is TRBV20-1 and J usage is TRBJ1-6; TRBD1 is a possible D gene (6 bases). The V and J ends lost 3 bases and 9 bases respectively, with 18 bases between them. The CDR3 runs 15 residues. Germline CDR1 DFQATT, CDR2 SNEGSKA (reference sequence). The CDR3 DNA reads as TGCAGTGCTAGCAGAGTCCTCAGGGGTGGTTCACCCCTCCACTTT. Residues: CSASRVLRGGSPLHF.

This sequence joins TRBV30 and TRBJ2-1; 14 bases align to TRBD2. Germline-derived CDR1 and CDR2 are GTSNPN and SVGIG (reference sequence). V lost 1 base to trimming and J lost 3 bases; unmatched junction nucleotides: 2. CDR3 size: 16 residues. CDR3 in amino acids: CAWSGTSGRFYNEQFF. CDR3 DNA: TGTGCCTGGAGTGGGACTAGCGGGAGGTTCTACAATGAGCAGTTCTTC.

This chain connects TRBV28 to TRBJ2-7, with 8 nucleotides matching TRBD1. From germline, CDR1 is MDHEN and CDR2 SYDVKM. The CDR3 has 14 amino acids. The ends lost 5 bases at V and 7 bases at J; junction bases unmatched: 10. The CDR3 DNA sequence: TGTGCCAGCAGTCCAGGACAGGGAGGTGGGGAGCAGTACTTC. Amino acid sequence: CASSPGQGGGEQYF.

The CDR3 loop is CASSKSSGGVYEQYF. The CDR3 bases are TGCGCCAGCAGCAAATCTAGCGGGGGGGTCTACGAGCAGTACTTC. The rearrangement uses TRBV4-1 and TRBJ2-7, with 12 bases aligning to TRBD2. Germline V gives CDR1 MGHRA, CDR2 YSYEKL. Trimming cost V 5 bases and J 3 bases; bases outside gene matches: 5. The CDR3 is 15 residues long.

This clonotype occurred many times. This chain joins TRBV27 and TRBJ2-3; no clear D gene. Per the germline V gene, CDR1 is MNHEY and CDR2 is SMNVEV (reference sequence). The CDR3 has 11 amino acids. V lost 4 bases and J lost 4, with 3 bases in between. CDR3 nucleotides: TGTGCCAGCAGTTCACCAGATACGCAGTATTTT. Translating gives CASSSPDTQYF.

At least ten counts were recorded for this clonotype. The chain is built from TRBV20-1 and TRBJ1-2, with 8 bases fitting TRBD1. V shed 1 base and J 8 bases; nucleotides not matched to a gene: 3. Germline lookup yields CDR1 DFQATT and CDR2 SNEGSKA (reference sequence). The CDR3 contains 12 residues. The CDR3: CSARGGQEGYTF. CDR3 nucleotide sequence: TGCAGTGCTAGAGGGGGACAGGAGGGCTACACCTTC.

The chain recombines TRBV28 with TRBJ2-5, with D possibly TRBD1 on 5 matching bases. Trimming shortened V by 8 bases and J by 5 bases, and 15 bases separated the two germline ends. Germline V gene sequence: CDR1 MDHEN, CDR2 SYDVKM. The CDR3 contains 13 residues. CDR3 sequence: CASRRGIGETQYF. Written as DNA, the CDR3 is TGTGCCAGCCGAAGGGGCATTGGGGAGACCCAGTACTTC.

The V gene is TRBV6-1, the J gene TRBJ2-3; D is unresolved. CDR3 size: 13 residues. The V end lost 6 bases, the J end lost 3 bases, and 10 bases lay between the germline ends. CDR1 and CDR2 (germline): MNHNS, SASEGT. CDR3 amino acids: CASSRQTTDTQYF. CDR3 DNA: TGTGCCAGCAGCCGTCAGACAACAGATACGCAGTATTTT.

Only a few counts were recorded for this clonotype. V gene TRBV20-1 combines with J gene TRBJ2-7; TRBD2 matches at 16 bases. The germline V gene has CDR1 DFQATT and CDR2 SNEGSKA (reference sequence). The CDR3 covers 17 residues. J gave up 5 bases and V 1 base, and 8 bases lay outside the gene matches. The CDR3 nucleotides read TGCAGTGCTAGAGCCGGGACTAGCGGGAGGGCCGTGCACGAGCAGTACTTC. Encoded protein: CSARAGTSGRAVHEQYF.

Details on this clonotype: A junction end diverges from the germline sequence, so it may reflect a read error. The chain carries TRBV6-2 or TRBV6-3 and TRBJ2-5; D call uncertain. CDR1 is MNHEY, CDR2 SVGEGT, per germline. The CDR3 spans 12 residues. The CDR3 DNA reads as TGTACCAGCAGCCAAAACCTCGGGACCCAGTACTTC. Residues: CTSSQNLGTQYF.

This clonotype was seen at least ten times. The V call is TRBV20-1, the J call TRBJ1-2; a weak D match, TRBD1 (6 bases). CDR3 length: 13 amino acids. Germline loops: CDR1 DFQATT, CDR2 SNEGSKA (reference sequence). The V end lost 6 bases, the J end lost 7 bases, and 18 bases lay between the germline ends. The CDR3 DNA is TGCAGTGCCCCATGGGCAGGGGTAATTGGCTACACCTTC. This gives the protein CSAPWAGVIGYTF.

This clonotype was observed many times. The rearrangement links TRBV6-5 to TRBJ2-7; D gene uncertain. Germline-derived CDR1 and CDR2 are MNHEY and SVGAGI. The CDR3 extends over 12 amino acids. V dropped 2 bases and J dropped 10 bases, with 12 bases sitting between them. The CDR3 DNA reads TGTGCCAGCAGTTACGGTGGCGGCCCTCAGTACTTC. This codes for CASSYGGGPQYF.

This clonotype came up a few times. For the CDR3, the DNA is TGTGCCAGCAGTGTGCTAGCGGACTCCTACGAGCAGTACTTC. Its translation: CASSVLADSYEQYF. The chain is built from TRBV6-1 and TRBJ2-7; 7 bases map to TRBD2. Losses at the gene ends were 4 bases for V and 0 bases for J; bases not matched to a gene: 3. This CDR3 region has 14 residues. CDR1 is MNHNS and CDR2 is SASEGT in the germline V gene.

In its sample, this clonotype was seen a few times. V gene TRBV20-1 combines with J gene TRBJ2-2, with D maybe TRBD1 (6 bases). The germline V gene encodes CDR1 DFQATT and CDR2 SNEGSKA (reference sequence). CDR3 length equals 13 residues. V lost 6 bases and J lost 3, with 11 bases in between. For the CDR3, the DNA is TGCAGTGCCAGGACAGTATACACCGGGGAGCTGTTTTTT. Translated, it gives CSARTVYTGELFF.

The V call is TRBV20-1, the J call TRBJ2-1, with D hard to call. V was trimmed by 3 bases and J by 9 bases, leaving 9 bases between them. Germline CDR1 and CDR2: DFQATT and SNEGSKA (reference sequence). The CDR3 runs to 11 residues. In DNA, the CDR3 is TGCAGTGCTAGGTTAGGTCTTGAGCAGTTCTTC. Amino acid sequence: CSARLGLEQFF.

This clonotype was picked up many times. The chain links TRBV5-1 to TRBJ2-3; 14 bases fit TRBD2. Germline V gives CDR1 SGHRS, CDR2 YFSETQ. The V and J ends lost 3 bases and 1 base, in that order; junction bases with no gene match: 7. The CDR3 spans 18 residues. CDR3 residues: CASSSRTSGRFGTDTQYF. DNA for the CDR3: TGCGCCAGCAGCTCCCGGACTAGCGGGAGGTTTGGCACAGATACGCAGTATTTT. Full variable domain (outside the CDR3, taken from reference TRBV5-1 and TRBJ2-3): KAGVTQTPRYLIKTRGQQVTLSCSPISGHRSVSWYQQTPGQGLQFLFEYFSETQRNKGNFPGRFSGRQFSNSRSEMNVSTLELGDSALYLCASSSRTSGRFGTDTQYFGPGTRLTVL.

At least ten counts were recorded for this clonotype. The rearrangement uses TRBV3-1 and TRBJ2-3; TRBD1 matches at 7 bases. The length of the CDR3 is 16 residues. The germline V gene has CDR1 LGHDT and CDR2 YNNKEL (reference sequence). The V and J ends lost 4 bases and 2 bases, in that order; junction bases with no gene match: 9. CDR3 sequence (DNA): TGTGCCAGCAGCCTGGACAGGAATTCCCTCACAGATACGCAGTATTTT. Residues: CASSLDRNSLTDTQYF.

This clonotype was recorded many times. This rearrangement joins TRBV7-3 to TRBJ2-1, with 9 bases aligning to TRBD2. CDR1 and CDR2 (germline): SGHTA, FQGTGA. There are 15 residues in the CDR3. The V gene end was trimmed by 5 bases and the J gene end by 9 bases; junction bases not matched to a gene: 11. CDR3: CASSPTSGQNGEQFF. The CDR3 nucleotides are TGTGCCAGCAGCCCCACTAGCGGGCAGAACGGTGAGCAGTTCTTC.

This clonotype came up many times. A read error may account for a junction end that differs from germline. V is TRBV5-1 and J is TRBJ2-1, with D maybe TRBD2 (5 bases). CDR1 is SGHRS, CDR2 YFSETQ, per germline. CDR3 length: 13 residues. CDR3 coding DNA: TGTGCCAGCAGCTTAGGAGGCTACAATGAGCAGTTCTTC. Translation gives CASSLGGYNEQFF.

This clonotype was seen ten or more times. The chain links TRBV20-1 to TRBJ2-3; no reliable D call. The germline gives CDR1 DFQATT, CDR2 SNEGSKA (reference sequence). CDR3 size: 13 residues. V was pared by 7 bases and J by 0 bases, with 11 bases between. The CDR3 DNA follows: TGCAGTGTCGTCTGGGAAAGCACAGATACGCAGTATTTT. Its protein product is CSVVWESTDTQYF.

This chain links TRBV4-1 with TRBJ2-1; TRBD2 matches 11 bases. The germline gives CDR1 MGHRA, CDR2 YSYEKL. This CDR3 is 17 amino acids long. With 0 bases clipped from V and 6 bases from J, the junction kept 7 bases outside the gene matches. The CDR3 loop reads CASSQDPVAGGPNEQFF. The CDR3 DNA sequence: TGCGCCAGCAGCCAAGATCCCGTAGCGGGGGGGCCCAATGAGCAGTTCTTC.

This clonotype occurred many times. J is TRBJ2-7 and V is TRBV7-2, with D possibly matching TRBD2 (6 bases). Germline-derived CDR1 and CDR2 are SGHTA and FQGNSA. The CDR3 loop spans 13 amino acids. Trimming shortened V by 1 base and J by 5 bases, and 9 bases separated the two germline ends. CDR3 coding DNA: TGTGCCAGCAGCTTAGGGCCGGGGGACGAGCAGTACTTC. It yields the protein CASSLGPGDEQYF.